Below are 24 T cell receptor beta chains sequenced from a single sample in a study of T cells in Graves' hyperthyroidism and ophthalmopathy. The investigators amplified TCR beta CDR3 regions from RNA transcripts. First-round RT-PCR targeting the TCR CDR3 was performed with the HTBI primer set. TCRdb re-called the multiplex PCR reads with MiXCR, one entry per CDR3 protein. The sample consists of fewer than 350,000 distinct CDR3 sequences, roughly 15% of them appearing once. Sample: blood. These TCRs come from a woman aged 50 to 60 with Graves' hyperthyroidism that later progressed to Graves' ophthalmopathy.

This clonotype has ten or more counts. The V call is TRBV18, the J call TRBJ1-1; D possibly corresponds to TRBD1 (5 bases). The CDR3 runs to 15 residues. CDR1 is KGHSH and CDR2 is LQKENI in the germline V gene. The ends were cut back, 3 bases at V and 5 bases at J, with 16 bases in the middle. Written as DNA, the CDR3 is TGTGCCAGCTCACCCCCCTGGGCAGGGATTACTGAAGCTTTCTTT. Translated: CASSPPWAGITEAFF.

This clonotype has a count of ten or more. The V call is TRBV28, the J call TRBJ2-3, with 14 bases matching TRBD2. Germline CDR1 MDHEN, CDR2 SYDVKM. This CDR3 is 18 amino acids long. With 0 bases clipped from V and 4 bases from J, the junction kept 6 bases outside the gene matches. CDR3 sequence: CASSLWGTSGSGADTQYF. The DNA for the CDR3 is TGTGCCAGCAGTTTATGGGGGACTAGCGGGAGTGGTGCAGATACGCAGTATTTT.

The chain recombines TRBV3-1 with TRBJ2-1; 8 bases agree with TRBD2. V shed 3 bases, J shed 4 bases, and the junction held 8 bases outside the gene matches. Germline values: CDR1 LGHDT, CDR2 YNNKEL (reference sequence). This CDR3 region has 16 residues. CDR3 loop: CASSHLSGVGYNEQFF. The CDR3 DNA reads as TGTGCCAGCAGCCATCTTAGCGGGGTGGGTTACAATGAGCAGTTCTTC.

This clonotype has at least ten counts. The chain carries TRBV11-2 and TRBJ2-3, with TRBD2 matching 10 bases. This CDR3 region has 18 residues. J was trimmed by 1 base and V by 8 bases; bases with no gene match: 15. Germline V gene sequence: CDR1 SGHAT, CDR2 FQNNGV. CDR3 nucleotides: TGTGCCAGCGCATTCGCGGCTAGCGGGAGAGGTGGCACAGATACGCAGTATTTT. Its translation is CASAFAASGRGGTDTQYF.

This clonotype was seen many times. The chain is built from TRBV5-1 and TRBJ2-1; 9 bases line up with TRBD2. Per germline, CDR1 SGHRS and CDR2 YFSETQ. J was trimmed by 4 bases and V by 3 bases; bases with no gene match: 11. The CDR3 is 17 amino acids. In DNA form, the CDR3 reads TGCGCCAGCAGCTCCCCAACCGGGACTAGCAGGTACAATGAGCAGTTCTTC. Protein sequence: CASSSPTGTSRYNEQFF.

The V call is TRBV4-1, the J call TRBJ1-1; D gene uncertain. From germline, CDR1 is MGHRA and CDR2 YSYEKL. With 0 bases removed from V and 0 bases from J, the gap between germline ends came to 8 bases. CDR3 length: 15 residues. The CDR3 DNA reads as TGCGCCAGCAGCCAAGAAGGAGCGATGAACACTGAAGCTTTCTTT. Its translation: CASSQEGAMNTEAFF.

This clonotype was counted ten times or more. The chain is built from TRBV2 and TRBJ2-3, with 7 bases aligning to TRBD1. The V gene's germline CDR1 is SNHLY and CDR2 FYNNEI. V lost 8 bases and J lost 5; bases outside the gene matches: 10. The CDR3 runs to 14 residues. CDR3 nucleotide sequence: TGTGCCAGCTCCGCCGTGCACAGGGGAGATACGCAGTATTTT. Encoded protein: CASSAVHRGDTQYF.

At least ten counts were recorded for this clonotype. J is TRBJ2-5 and V is TRBV24-1; the match to TRBD1 covers 8 bases. The germline V gene encodes CDR1 KGHDR and CDR2 SFDVKD. V lost 10 bases and J lost 4; bases outside the gene matches: 10. The length of the CDR3 is 14 residues. Here the CDR3 DNA reads TGTGCCACACAACTGACAGGGGCCGGAGAGACCCAGTACTTC. It yields the protein CATQLTGAGETQYF.

J is TRBJ2-7 and V is TRBV9, with 8 nucleotides matching TRBD1. Germline V gives CDR1 SGDLS, CDR2 YYNGEE. Trimming removed 4 bases from V and 5 bases from J; junction bases left unmatched: 8. The CDR3 has 14 amino acids. The DNA for the CDR3 is TGTGCCAGCAGCCCTTGGACAGGGTTCAACGAGCAGTACTTC. Translated, it gives CASSPWTGFNEQYF.

The table lists this clonotype with many counts. The CDR3: CSARLAGYEQYF. The CDR3 DNA sequence: TGCAGTGCAAGACTAGCGGGCTACGAGCAGTACTTC. J is TRBJ2-7 and V is TRBV20-1; 10 bases align to TRBD2. The CDR3 length is 12 residues. Germline CDR1 DFQATT, CDR2 SNEGSKA (reference sequence). Trimming took 6 bases from V and 3 from J; bases not matched to a gene: 2.

Concerning this clonotype itself: A junction end diverges from the germline sequence, so it may reflect a read error. The gene calls are TRBV27 and TRBJ2-1; perhaps TRBD1 as D (6 bases). Germline loops: CDR1 MNHEY, CDR2 SMNVEV (reference sequence). The CDR3 runs to 16 residues. The CDR3 region is CASSLSGGFNYNEQFF. Here the CDR3 DNA reads TGCGCCAGCAGTTTAAGTGGGGGCTTCAACTACAATGAGCAGTTCTTC.

In its sample, this clonotype was seen many times. V is TRBV2 and J is TRBJ2-3; 9 bases map to TRBD2. Germline loops: CDR1 SNHLY, CDR2 FYNNEI. V lost 8 bases and J lost 5; bases outside the gene matches: 8. This CDR3 is 14 amino acids long. The CDR3 DNA reads TGTGCCAGCGGTCTAGCGGGAAAGGGAGATACGCAGTATTTT. Translating gives CASGLAGKGDTQYF.

This clonotype was picked up many times. This chain links TRBV29-1 with TRBJ2-1, with D maybe TRBD2 (6 bases). The CDR3 length is 13 residues. Trimming took 5 bases from V and 2 from J, leaving 10 bases between them. The germline CDR1 and CDR2 sequences are SQVTM and ANQGSEA. The CDR3 DNA reads as TGCAGCGTTTACCCGGGGGCCTACAATGAGCAGTTCTTC. Residues: CSVYPGAYNEQFF.

This chain joins TRBV7-3 and TRBJ2-1, with D possibly TRBD1 on 6 matching bases. The germline gives CDR1 SGHTA, CDR2 FQGTGA. The CDR3 is made up of 14 amino acids. The V gene lost 4 bases and the J gene lost 2 bases, with 9 bases spanning the gap. The CDR3 DNA is TGTGCCAGCAGCTCGAACAGGGCCTACAATGAGCAGTTCTTC. It translates to CASSSNRAYNEQFF.

Many counts were recorded for this clonotype. The V call is TRBV6-1, the J call TRBJ2-3, with 12 positions matching TRBD2. The V gene's germline CDR1 is MNHNS and CDR2 SASEGT. The junction had 8 bases not matched to a gene; V was cut back by 6 bases and J by 7 bases. This CDR3 spans 15 amino acids. The CDR3 bases are TGTGCCAGCAGCATAAGGCTAGCGGGAGGGCATACGCAGTATTTT. Amino acid sequence: CASSIRLAGGHTQYF.

In this sample, this clonotype turned up many times. This chain uses TRBV5-1 with TRBJ2-1; 10 bases agree with TRBD2. CDR1 SGHRS and CDR2 YFSETQ come from the germline V gene. Unmatched junction bases numbered 9, after V lost 4 bases and J lost 8 bases. CDR3 size: 15 residues. The CDR3 nucleotides read TGCGCCAGCAGCGCTAGACTAGCGGGCTTCTATGAGCAGTTCTTC. Protein: CASSARLAGFYEQFF.

The V gene is TRBV6-1, the J gene TRBJ1-5; TRBD1 might be the D (6 bases). V dropped 3 bases and J dropped 7 bases, with 10 bases sitting between them. This CDR3 has 13 residues. Germline values: CDR1 MNHNS, CDR2 SASEGT. CDR3 amino acids: CASSEGAQQPQHF. The CDR3 coding sequence is TGTGCCAGCAGTGAGGGGGCGCAGCAGCCCCAGCATTTT.

The J gene is TRBJ2-2, the V gene TRBV6-2 or TRBV6-3, with D perhaps matching TRBD1 (6 bases). V lost 6 bases, J lost 5 bases, and 13 bases lay in between. Germline V gene sequence: CDR1 MNHEY, CDR2 SVGEGT. The CDR3 loop spans 14 amino acids. The DNA of the CDR3 is TGTGCCAGCAGCTCAGGGGCGAGGACCGGGGAGCTGTTTTTT. Protein product: CASSSGARTGELFF.

This clonotype was counted many times. The V and J genes are TRBV27 and TRBJ2-1, with 7 bases that match TRBD2. Trimming at V came to 6 bases and at J to 6 bases, leaving 17 bases not matched to a gene. Germline CDR1 MNHEY, CDR2 SMNVEV (reference sequence). The CDR3 is 17 amino acids. DNA for the CDR3: TGTGCCAGCAGCCCTAGGTGGGGGACTATTTCGGGCAATGAGCAGTTCTTC. Encoded protein: CASSPRWGTISGNEQFF.

This clonotype came up a few times. V usage is TRBV5-1 and J usage is TRBJ2-5, with D uncertain. The germline gives CDR1 SGHRS, CDR2 YFSETQ. V gave up 2 bases and J gave up 4 bases, with 9 bases separating them. CDR3 length: 13 amino acids. The CDR3 spells CASSLNFRETQYF. In nucleotides, the CDR3 is TGCGCCAGCAGCTTAAATTTCCGAGAGACCCAGTACTTC.

This chain joins TRBV30 and TRBJ1-5; 8 bases are a match to TRBD1. Per the germline V gene, CDR1 is GTSNPN and CDR2 is SVGIG (reference sequence). V lost 3 bases, J lost 6 bases, and 4 bases stayed unmatched. This CDR3 has 13 residues. The CDR3 coding sequence is TGTGCCTGGAGGGGACAGGCAGGTCAGCCCCAGCATTTT. Translating gives CAWRGQAGQPQHF.

This clonotype was counted between two and nine times. A clone one base away is much larger, so this may be a read error. This rearrangement joins TRBV2 to TRBJ2-7; no definite D call. Per the germline V gene, CDR1 is SNHLY and CDR2 is FYNNEI. V lost 6 bases, J lost 9 bases, and 15 bases lay in between. The CDR3 length is 12 residues. In DNA, the CDR3 is TGTGCCAGCAGACCGAACCCGAACGGGCAGTACTTC. This encodes CASRPNPNGQYF.

This clonotype was observed many times. The genes are TRBV7-3 and TRBJ2-2; tentatively, D is TRBD2 (6 bases). Trimming removed 4 bases at V and 2 bases at J, with 8 bases between. There are 14 residues in the CDR3. CDR1 is SGHTA, CDR2 FQGTGA, per germline. The CDR3 DNA reads TGTGCCAGCAGCTCGGGACTTAACACCGGGGAGCTGTTTTTT. Translating it yields CASSSGLNTGELFF.

The chain has TRBV3-1 and TRBJ1-1, with 8 nucleotides matching TRBD1. The CDR3 sequence is 15 residues long. Germline V gives CDR1 LGHDT, CDR2 YNNKEL (reference sequence). Trimming took 1 base from V and 4 from J; bases not matched to a gene: 5. CDR3 nucleotide sequence: TGTGCCAGCAGCCAAGGAAACAGGGGGGGCACTGAAGCTTTCTTT. Translated: CASSQGNRGGTEAFF.